This T cell receptor beta chain came from a study of blood T cell repertoires in COVID-19. As for the study in general: From T cells, B-cell-depleted T cells, or PBMCs came the material, which was cDNA or gDNA.

Authors' methods: Counts of nucleated cells, estimated from reference gene primer amplification, were obtained. Profiled with immunoSEQ multiplex PCR; TCRdb holds only in-frame clones, not every one. From that table come the V and J calls and clone size; the DNA was used to work out D and trimming. This sample has 250,000 to 350,000 clones, with under 95% found just once. CDR1 is SGHAT and CDR2 is FQNNGV in the germline V gene. V was pared by 5 bases and J by 8 bases, with 12 bases between. The CDR3 runs 12 residues. The TCR was taken from a man aged 60 to 69 who had recovered from COVID-19. The sample taken for sequencing was PBMCs or T cells enriched from blood (not recorded which). The chain uses TRBV11-2 and TRBJ1-1, with a possible D match to TRBD1 (5 bases). The CDR3 protein is CASSLVREEAFF. DNA for the CDR3: TGTGCCAGCAGCCTAGTCAGGGAAGAAGCTTTCTTT. The variable domain in full, with the rest retrieved from reference TRBV11-2 and TRBJ1-1, is EAGVAQSPRYKIIEKRQSVAFWCNPISGHATLYWYQQILGQGPKLLIQFQNNGVVDDSQLPKDRFSAERLKGVDSTLKIQPAKLEDSAVYLCASSLVREEAFFGQGTRLTVV.